Listed here are 31 T cell receptor beta chains from one sample, sequenced in a study of cytomegalovirus exposure and HLA in healthy donors. Use of 60 Vbeta and 13 Jbeta primers characterized the PCR. Generated by immunoSEQ multiplex PCR, the TCRdb table keeps only in-frame clones and is missing some. There are approximately 120,000 clones in the sample; roughly 76% occur only once, and 2.5% to 3.5% lies in the top ten. The sample comprised PBMCs. These receptor sequences come from a woman between 45 and 60 years old in good health and CMV-seronegative.

This chain connects TRBV7-9 to TRBJ2-7, with TRBD2 matching 9 bases. The CDR3 has 17 residues. J lost 4 bases, V lost 4 bases, and 14 bases had no gene match. Looked up from germline, CDR1 is SEHNR and CDR2 is FQNEAQ (reference sequence). Here the CDR3 DNA reads TGTGCCAGCAGCTCGTTAGCGGGAGCTAGTAAGGTGTACGAGCAGTACTTC. The encoded protein is CASSSLAGASKVYEQYF.

The V and J genes are TRBV6-5 and TRBJ1-2; 7 bases are a match to TRBD1. Germline V CDR1 and CDR2: MNHEY, SVGAGI. This CDR3 has 15 residues. The J segment lost 4 bases and the V segment lost 4 bases, leaving 9 bases of the junction unmatched. The chain's CDR3 is CASSFRQGGFYGYTF. The CDR3 nucleotides are TGTGCCAGCAGTTTCCGACAGGGTGGATTCTATGGCTACACCTTC.

This clone was seen only a few times. J is TRBJ2-7 and V is TRBV7-9; D is perhaps TRBD1 (5 bases). Between the trimmed V and J ends, which lost 5 bases and 3 bases, there was a span of 11 bases. Germline CDR1 is SEHNR and CDR2 is FQNEAQ (reference sequence). The CDR3 runs 13 residues. The CDR3 sequence: CASSPRRGYEQYF. Here the CDR3 DNA reads TGTGCCAGCAGCCCCCGAAGGGGCTACGAGCAGTACTTC.

This chain links TRBV29-1 with TRBJ2-3; D may be TRBD1 (5 bases). The CDR3 loop spans 14 amino acids. V shed 3 bases and J shed 5 bases, with 15 bases lying between them. The V gene's germline CDR1 is SQVTM and CDR2 ANQGSEA. This CDR3 is CSVEGRAGGDTQYF. DNA of the CDR3: TGCAGCGTTGAGGGCAGGGCCGGCGGAGATACGCAGTATTTT.

The chain recombines TRBV28 with TRBJ1-4, with D maybe TRBD1 (6 bases). Germline-derived CDR1 and CDR2 are MDHEN and SYDVKM. Trimming shortened V by 10 bases and J by 5 bases, and 17 bases separated the two germline ends. CDR3 length: 14 residues. The CDR3 nucleotides are TGTGCCACCCAAGAGGGAGGGGGAAATGAAAAACTGTTTTTT. It encodes CATQEGGGNEKLFF.

The chain joins TRBV4-1 to TRBJ2-7; D is possibly TRBD2 (6 bases). This CDR3 spans 14 amino acids. With 1 base removed from V and 2 bases from J, the gap between germline ends came to 9 bases. Germline V gives CDR1 MGHRA, CDR2 YSYEKL. CDR3 sequence (DNA): TGCGCCAGCAGCCAAGCCGGGAGCGCCTACGAGCAGTACTTC. This translates into CASSQAGSAYEQYF.

The J gene is TRBJ2-1, the V gene TRBV15; 11 nucleotides align to TRBD2. V was pared by 0 bases and J by 1 base, with 2 bases of the junction left unmatched. This CDR3 has 17 amino acids. CDR1 is LNHNV and CDR2 is YYDKDF in the germline V gene (reference sequence). CDR3 in amino acids: CATSRDLAGGSYNEQFF. CDR3 in DNA: TGTGCCACCAGCAGAGATTTAGCGGGAGGGTCCTACAATGAGCAGTTCTTC.

This CDR3 is CASSLAVLGGEAFF. The CDR3 nucleotides are TGTGCCAGCAGCTTGGCGGTGCTGGGGGGTGAAGCTTTCTTT. This chain links TRBV5-4 with TRBJ1-1, with D perhaps matching TRBD1 (5 bases). V was cut by 0 bases and J by 7 bases, with 13 bases left in between. The CDR3 is 14 residues long. The germline CDR1 and CDR2 sequences are SGHNT and YYREEE (reference sequence).

For this clone: A read error may account for a junction end that differs from germline. The rearrangement links TRBV7-9 to TRBJ1-5, with a possible D match to TRBD1 (5 bases). This CDR3 is 15 amino acids long. The germline V gene has CDR1 SEHNR and CDR2 FQNEAQ (reference sequence). CDR3: CSSSLGGGRDQPQHF. As DNA, the CDR3 is TGTTCCAGCAGCTTAGGTGGAGGGAGGGACCAGCCCCAGCATTTT.

V usage is TRBV6-1 and J usage is TRBJ2-5; TRBD1 might be the D (5 bases). Germline V gene data show CDR1 as MNHNS and CDR2 as SASEGT. The germline V and J ends were trimmed by 6 bases and 4 bases, with 12 bases remaining between them. The CDR3 extends over 13 amino acids. Here the CDR3 DNA reads TGTGCCAGCAGGTCATCAGGGTTAGAGACCCAGTACTTC. It encodes CASRSSGLETQYF.

The count of this clone is one. The CDR3 region is CASSQVPSFGGAVEQFF. CDR3 DNA sequence: TGCGCCAGCAGCCAAGTCCCCTCATTTGGAGGGGCGGTTGAGCAGTTCTTC. The chain has TRBV4-3 and TRBJ2-1; the D gene is possibly TRBD2 (6 bases). Germline V gene data show CDR1 as LGHNA and CDR2 as YSLEER. With 1 base removed from V and 9 bases from J, the gap between germline ends came to 22 bases. This CDR3 has 17 amino acids.

V is TRBV7-9 and J is TRBJ2-7; TRBD1 might be the D (5 bases). Trimming stripped 4 bases from V and 1 base from J, with 26 bases between. Germline CDR1 reads SEHNR; CDR2 reads FQNEAQ (reference sequence). CDR3 length: 19 residues. The CDR3 spells CASSSRAGPGRMGSYEQYF. CDR3 in DNA: TGTGCCAGCAGCTCTAGGGCCGGCCCAGGGCGGATGGGGTCCTACGAGCAGTACTTC.

The rearrangement uses TRBV6-6 and TRBJ2-3; 7 bases map to TRBD1. The germline V gene has CDR1 MNHNY and CDR2 SVGAGI (reference sequence). The CDR3 runs 15 residues. V gave up 4 bases and J gave up 2 bases; unmatched junction bases: 6. CDR3 DNA sequence: TGTGCCAGCAGTTCCGGGACAGACACCACAGATACGCAGTATTTT. Translating gives CASSSGTDTTDTQYF.

The rearrangement links TRBV9 to TRBJ2-5; 10 nucleotides agree with TRBD1. The CDR3 loop spans 16 amino acids. Germline-derived CDR1 and CDR2 are SGDLS and YYNGEE. V lost 0 bases and J lost 3; bases outside the gene matches: 5. DNA for the CDR3: TGTGCCAGCAGCGTAGCTACGGGACAGGGGAAAGAGACCCAGTACTTC. Its translation is CASSVATGQGKETQYF.

This chain joins TRBV10-3 and TRBJ2-7; TRBD2 matches at 10 bases. The ends lost 3 bases at V and 2 bases at J; junction bases unmatched: 4. Germline CDR1 reads ENHRY; CDR2 reads SYGVKD. The CDR3 consists of 15 residues. CDR3 sequence: CAISEIAGGPYEQYF. DNA of the CDR3: TGTGCCATCAGTGAAATAGCGGGAGGTCCCTACGAGCAGTACTTC.

The chain joins TRBV18 to TRBJ2-7; D is unclear. The V and J ends lost 2 bases and 0 bases respectively, with 5 bases between them. Germline CDR1 KGHSH, CDR2 LQKENI. The CDR3 length is 13 residues. CDR3 bases: TGTGCCAGCTCACCAGGAGACTCCTACGAGCAGTACTTC. Its translation: CASSPGDSYEQYF.

The chain uses TRBV9 and TRBJ2-2; the D gene is possibly TRBD2 (7 bases). V dropped 4 bases and J dropped 4 bases, with 23 bases sitting between them. Germline V gives CDR1 SGDLS, CDR2 YYNGEE. CDR3 length equals 18 residues. The CDR3 coding sequence is TGTGCCAGCAGCACGAGGGTCGGGGGGCGCGTGTCCACCGGGGAGCTGTTTTTT. Its protein is CASSTRVGGRVSTGELFF. The whole variable domain, remainder taken from reference TRBV9 and TRBJ2-2, is DSGVTQTPKHLITATGQRVTLRCSPRSGDLSVYWYQQSLDQGLQFLIQYYNGEERAKGNILERFSAQQFPDLHSELNLSSLELGDSALYFCASSTRVGGRVSTGELFFGEGSRLTVL.

This chain joins TRBV2 and TRBJ1-1; TRBD1 might be the D (6 bases). Germline values: CDR1 SNHLY, CDR2 FYNNEI. The CDR3 runs to 14 residues. V was trimmed by 4 bases and J by 4 bases, leaving 13 bases between them. The CDR3 bases are TGTGCCAGCAGTGCCCAGGGGAGGGGCACTGAAGCTTTCTTT. Translated, it gives CASSAQGRGTEAFF.

In this sample, this clone turned up a few times. The genes are TRBV28 and TRBJ1-1; no definite D call. V lost 5 bases to trimming and J lost 3 bases, with 7 bases between them. Germline CDR1 MDHEN, CDR2 SYDVKM. The CDR3 sequence is 12 residues long. CDR3 DNA: TGTGCCAGCAGTCAGTTGCACACTGAAGCTTTCTTT. The encoded protein is CASSQLHTEAFF.

The chain joins TRBV27 to TRBJ2-1; 13 bases are shared with TRBD2. The germline V gene encodes CDR1 MNHEY and CDR2 SMNVEV (reference sequence). The CDR3 runs to 16 residues. V lost 5 bases to trimming and J lost 2 bases; unmatched junction nucleotides: 3. CDR3: CASSTGTSGAYNEQFF. The CDR3 region has the DNA TGTGCCAGCAGTACCGGGACTAGCGGGGCCTACAATGAGCAGTTCTTC.

This clone was observed a handful of times. The chain links TRBV4-3 to TRBJ1-2; maybe TRBD1 (6 bases). Trimming took off 0 bases at V and 7 bases at J, with 12 bases between the two ends. Germline V gene data show CDR1 as LGHNA and CDR2 as YSLEER. The CDR3 extends over 14 amino acids. The CDR3 spells CASSQDEGVGGYTF. The CDR3 region has the DNA TGCGCCAGCAGCCAAGATGAGGGGGTTGGTGGCTACACCTTC.

The chain couples TRBV29-1 to TRBJ2-3; 7 bases align to TRBD2. Germline CDR1 reads SQVTM; CDR2 reads ANQGSEA. The CDR3 is 13 amino acids. The ends lost 7 bases at V and 5 bases at J; junction bases unmatched: 9. The CDR3 loop reads CSAPGLVLDTQYF. CDR3 nucleotide sequence: TGCAGCGCCCCCGGACTAGTGTTAGATACGCAGTATTTT.

V gene TRBV13 combines with J gene TRBJ2-1; D is possibly TRBD2 (5 bases). Germline V CDR1 and CDR2: PRHDT, FYEKMQ (reference sequence). The CDR3 is made up of 16 amino acids. With 10 bases removed from V and 4 bases from J, the gap between germline ends came to 23 bases. The CDR3 region has the DNA TGTGCCACCAAGGAGGTGGCGATGACTGTATACAATGAGCAGTTCTTC. Protein: CATKEVAMTVYNEQFF. The variable domain in full, completed from reference TRBV13 and TRBJ2-1, reads AAGVIQSPRHLIKEKRETATLKCYPIPRHDTVYWYQQGPGQDPQFLISFYEKMQSDKGSIPDRFSAQQFSDYHSELNMSSLELGDSALYFCATKEVAMTVYNEQFFGPGTRLTVL.

J is TRBJ1-2 and V is TRBV29-1, with D hard to call. Germline CDR1 SQVTM, CDR2 ANQGSEA. The CDR3 length is 13 residues. V lost 4 bases to trimming and J lost 1 base, with 10 bases between them. CDR3 coding DNA: TGCAGCGTTGTGCGGGGTGGTAACTATGGCTACACCTTC. As protein: CSVVRGGNYGYTF.

This chain uses TRBV27 with TRBJ2-7; no reliable D call. Trimming left V 4 bases short and J 8 bases short, with 9 bases between. The CDR3 has 11 amino acids. Germline CDR1 reads MNHEY; CDR2 reads SMNVEV (reference sequence). The DNA of the CDR3 is TGTGCCAGCAGTTCGCGCATGAAGCAGTACTTC. Protein: CASSSRMKQYF.

The chain couples TRBV4-2 to TRBJ1-5, with D possibly TRBD1 on 6 matching bases. Germline V gene data show CDR1 as LGHNA and CDR2 as YNFKEQ. V gave up 0 bases and J gave up 1 base, with 10 bases separating them. The CDR3 has 16 residues. CDR3 bases: TGTGCCAGCAGCCAAGATTACAGGGCCAGCAATCAGCCCCAGCATTTT. Translated: CASSQDYRASNQPQHF.

V is TRBV21-1 and J is TRBJ1-1; TRBD1, as called in the table, went unchecked against the DNA. TRBV21-1 is noted as a pseudogene. The CDR3 is 19 amino acids. CDR3 protein: CASSKGKGQRLGGNTEAFF. In nucleotides, the CDR3 is TGTGCCAGCAGCAAAGGGAAGGGACAGAGGCTGGGTGGTAACACTGAAGCTTTCTTT.

The chain is built from TRBV7-9 and TRBJ2-7; 7 bases are a match to TRBD2. Germline assignment: CDR1 SEHNR and CDR2 FQNEAQ (reference sequence). CDR3 size: 14 residues. With V trimmed by 4 bases and J by 4 bases, 7 bases remained unmatched. CDR3 in DNA: TGTGCCAGCAGCTCCAGCGGGACCCCATACGAGCAGTACTTC. It specifies CASSSSGTPYEQYF.

The V gene is TRBV4-3, the J gene TRBJ2-1; TRBD2 might be the D (5 bases). The CDR3 has 16 amino acids. The germline V gene encodes CDR1 LGHNA and CDR2 YSLEER. The germline V and J ends were trimmed by 0 bases and 8 bases, with 17 bases remaining between them. The CDR3 coding sequence is TGCGCCAGCAGCCAAGATTGGACTCCTGCCCTCGATGAGCAGTTCTTC. Amino acids: CASSQDWTPALDEQFF.

The chain has TRBV11-3 and TRBJ2-5, with a weak D call TRBD2 (6 bases). CDR1 SGHNT and CDR2 YENEEA come from the germline V gene. The CDR3 runs 14 residues. Trimming pared 5 bases from V and 9 bases from J, leaving 19 bases between. The CDR3 sequence: CASSTRGRLGSQYF. CDR3 coding DNA: TGTGCCAGCAGCACCCGGGGGAGGTTGGGCTCCCAGTACTTC. The full variable domain, its missing parts supplied by reference TRBV11-3 and TRBJ2-5, is EAGVVQSPRYKIIEKKQPVAFWCNPISGHNTLYWYLQNLGQGPELLIRYENEEAVDDSQLPKDRFSAERLKGVDSTLKIQPAELGDSAVYLCASSTRGRLGSQYFGPGTRLLVL.

This clone was observed a few times. V gene TRBV14 combines with J gene TRBJ1-2; D remains unclear. The CDR3 loop spans 14 amino acids. Trimming shortened V by 2 bases and J by 4 bases, and 11 bases separated the two germline ends. Germline-derived CDR1 and CDR2 are SGHDN and FVKESK. In nucleotides, the CDR3 is TGTGCCAGCAGCCAAAAGACAAACCTCTATGGCTACACCTTC. The encoded protein is CASSQKTNLYGYTF.